The sequence of this T cell receptor (beta chain) was determined in a study of T cells in Graves' hyperthyroidism and ophthalmopathy. Overall study findings and caveats: Appearing also in blood were most of the thyroid clonotypes expanded above 0.001. The authors' 13 V-J model separated ophthalmopathy from stable hyperthyroidism.

Worth noting for this clonotype: Antigen unknown.

The CDR3 totals 15 residues. V lost 3 bases and J 7 bases, leaving 18 bases between the germline ends. CDR1 is SGHDN and CDR2 is FVKESK in the germline V gene. This sample holds PBMCs from about 10 ml fresh peripheral blood. Amplification yielded TCR beta CDR3 regions, with RNA transcripts as the source. HTBI primers drove first-round RT-PCR of the TCR CDR3. MiXCR, applied by TCRdb to the multiplex PCR reads, yields one record per CDR3 protein. This repertoire shows hundreds of thousands of distinct CDR3 sequences, around 20% found once; its top ten account for over 30%. The specimen sequenced was blood. The chain uses TRBV14 and TRBJ1-1; D is undetermined. This receptor was taken from a man younger than 45 with Graves' ophthalmopathy. CDR3 bases: TGTGCCAGCAGCCACGAGGACCGAAGCTCAATTGAAGCTTTCTTT. It is translated as CASSHEDRSSIEAFF.